This is a list of T cell receptor beta chains from one sample in a study of T cells in Graves' hyperthyroidism and ophthalmopathy. Each CDR3 protein is one row after TCRdb ran MiXCR on the multiplex PCR reads. Of about 350,000 distinct CDR3 sequences in the sample, over 12% are singletons; the top ten hold roughly 19%. The sequenced sample was blood. The receptor set was obtained from a woman in her fifties or sixties with Graves' ophthalmopathy. Each CDR3 is given with its conserved first and last residue. D genes are given only for firm matches. Clone size is given for some rows only: seen once, a few or many times, or a class if the clone is expanded.

>TRBJ2-2|few|TRBV4-2|TRBD2
TGTGCCAGCAGCCTCTACCTAGCGGGAGGGGCCGGGGAGCTGTTTTTT
CASSLYLAGGAGELFF
>TRBJ2-3|NA|TRBV5-1|NA
TGCGCCAGCAGCTCATACGCCGGGAGCACAGATACGCAGTATTTT
CASSSYAGSTDTQYF
>TRBJ1-1|NA|TRBV5-1|TRBD1
TGCGCCAGCAGCCCCGGGACAGGAGGAGGAATACCTGAAGCTTTCTTT
CASSPGTGGGIPEAFF
>TRBJ2-2|NA|TRBV19|TRBD1
TGTGCCAGTAGTATAGACCCACCGGGACAGGGGCCCTACACCGGGGAGCTGTTTTTT
CASSIDPPGQGPYTGELFF
>TRBJ2-2|NA|TRBV19|TRBD1
TGTGCCAGTGGGACAGGGTCGTACACCGGGGAGCTGTTTTTT
CASGTGSYTGELFF
>TRBJ1-5|many|TRBV2|NA
TGTGCCAGCAGAGCAGGGTCTTGGCAGCCCCAGCATTTT
CASRAGSWQPQHF
>TRBJ2-7|few|TRBV9|TRBD2
TGTGCCAGCAGCGCGGGACTAGCCCGAACCTACGAGCAGTACTTC
CASSAGLARTYEQYF
>TRBJ1-2|many|TRBV12-3/TRBV12-4|NA
TGTGCCAGCAGTGTCAGGGGAAACTATGGCTACACCTTC
CASSVRGNYGYTF
>TRBJ2-1|NA|TRBV11-2|TRBD1
TGTGCCAGCAGCTACACAGGGGAGCGCGAGCAGCTCTTC
CASSYTGEREQLF
>TRBJ2-3|many|TRBV20-1|TRBD1
TGCAGTGCAACAGGGACAGGGTACACAGATACGCAGTATTTT
CSATGTGYTDTQYF
>TRBJ2-1|NA|TRBV7-6|TRBD2
TGTGCCAGCAGCTTAGAAGCGGGAGGGTCGGACAATGAGCAGTTCTTC
CASSLEAGGSDNEQFF
>TRBJ2-5|many|TRBV19|TRBD2
TGTGCCAGTAGTCAATCACAAGTAGCGGGAGGAGAGACCCAGTACTTC
CASSQSQVAGGETQYF
>TRBJ1-2|NA|TRBV5-1|TRBD1
TGCGCCAGCCGACAGGGATCAGGGTCGGAGGGCTACACCTTC
CASRQGSGSEGYTF
>TRBJ2-1|many|TRBV7-6|TRBD2
TGTGCCAGCAGCCGTGTAGCGGGAGGTGAGCAGTTCTTC
CASSRVAGGEQFF
>TRBJ1-1|few|TRBV7-9|NA
TGTGCCAGCACGGTCCTCGTTAGAGGTCCTGAAGCTTTCTTT
CASTVLVRGPEAFF
>TRBJ2-1|many|TRBV3-1|NA
TGTGCCAGCAGCCAAAGCGGTCCCCTCGGCAATGAGCAGTTCTTC
CASSQSGPLGNEQFF
>TRBJ2-5|many|TRBV7-9|TRBD1
TGTGCCAGCAGCTTCGGACAGGGGGCCAGGGAGACCCAGTACTTC
CASSFGQGARETQYF
>TRBJ2-7|many|TRBV5-1|TRBD1
TGCGCCAGCAGCCGACAGGGTTCCCACGAGCAGTACTTC
CASSRQGSHEQYF
>TRBJ1-1|few|TRBV3-1|NA
TGTGCCAGCAGCCAGTGGGGCCGGGGCACTGAAGCTTTCTTT
CASSQWGRGTEAFF
>TRBJ2-2|many|TRBV5-1|TRBD1
TGCGCCAGTTTCGGACAGGCGAACACCGGGGAGCTGTTTTTT
CASFGQANTGELFF
>TRBJ1-3|NA|TRBV5-1|NA
TGCGCCAGCAGCTTGAAGGGTCAGTCCTCTGGAAACACCATATATTTT
CASSLKGQSSGNTIYF
>TRBJ2-7|many|TRBV11-2|TRBD1
TGTGCCAGCAGCAACCGGACAGGGTTCGAGCAGTACTTC
CASSNRTGFEQYF
>TRBJ1-1|many|TRBV27|NA
TGTGCCAGCAGTTTAAGATTCCCGAACACTGAAGCTTTCTTT
CASSLRFPNTEAFF
>TRBJ2-1|NA|TRBV20-1|NA
TGCAGCTCCCAGGGGTTCCCCTACAATGAGCAGTTCTTC
CSSQGFPYNEQFF
>TRBJ1-1|few|TRBV20-1|NA
TGCAGTGCTTCAAGGGAGAGCCGGAGTAGCACTGAAGCTTTCTTT
CSASRESRSSTEAFF
>TRBJ2-2|NA|TRBV5-1|TRBD2
TGCGCCAGCAGCTTGACCTATCTAGCGGGGGGGACCGGGGAGCTGTTTTTT
CASSLTYLAGGTGELFF
>TRBJ2-5|few|TRBV5-1|TRBD1
TGCGCCAGCAGCCACCGGGACAGGGACCAAGAGACCCAGTACTTC
CASSHRDRDQETQYF
>TRBJ2-5|NA|TRBV19|TRBD1
TGTGCCAGTAGTGACTCGACAGGGAGAGGCGAGGCCCAGTACTTC
CASSDSTGRGEAQYF
>TRBJ1-1|NA|TRBV2|NA
TGTGCCAGCAGTGAAGCGGGCGTGGGGTTGGCTGAAGCTTTCTTT
CASSEAGVGLAEAFF
>TRBJ2-6|many|TRBV5-1|NA
TGCGCCAGCAGCTCCCAGGTGGTGACCCCTGGGGCCAACGTCCTGACTTTC
CASSSQVVTPGANVLTF
>TRBJ2-7|many|TRBV6-1|NA
TGTGCCAGCAGTGCGTCCACAGTGTTTTCCTCCTACGAGCAGTACTTC
CASSASTVFSSYEQYF
>TRBJ2-7|few|TRBV7-2|TRBD2
TGTGCCAGCAGCTTAGAGAGCGGGGGCACCTACGAGCAGTACTTC
CASSLESGGTYEQYF
>TRBJ2-2|many|TRBV12-3/TRBV12-4|TRBD2
TGTGCCAGCAGCCGAACTCTCGGACTAGCGGCATACACCGGGGAGCTGTTTTTT
CASSRTLGLAAYTGELFF
>TRBJ2-5|many|TRBV7-2|NA
TGTGCCAGCAGCCTTGGGACATACCAAGAGACCCAGTACTTC
CASSLGTYQETQYF
>TRBJ2-1|few|TRBV7-2|NA
TGTGCCAGCAGCTCGGGACACCTGAGCTCCTACAATGAGCAGTTCTTC
CASSSGHLSSYNEQFF
>TRBJ1-2|few|TRBV18|TRBD1
TGTGCCAGCTCACCCGATGACAGGGGGCGAGATGGCTACACCTTC
CASSPDDRGRDGYTF
>TRBJ2-7|many|TRBV15|NA
TGTGCCACCAGCAGAGATAACAGCTACGAGCAGTACTTC
CATSRDNSYEQYF
>TRBJ2-1|few|TRBV12-3/TRBV12-4|NA
TGTGCCAGCACCCGTACGTTGGTGGACTACAATGAGCAGTTCTTC
CASTRTLVDYNEQFF
>TRBJ2-5|NA|TRBV7-9|TRBD2
TGTGCCAGCAGCTTAGGCCACCGGACTAGACAAGAGGAGACCCAGTACTTC
CASSLGHRTRQEETQYF
>TRBJ2-7|many|TRBV6-1|TRBD2
TGTGCCAGCAGGGGGACTAGCGGGAACTACGAGCAGTACTTC
CASRGTSGNYEQYF
>TRBJ2-3|many|TRBV20-1|NA
TGCAGTGCTAGAGTCGGTGGCACAGATACGCAGTATTTT
CSARVGGTDTQYF
>TRBJ2-1|NA|TRBV11-2|TRBD1
TGTGCCAGCAGCTTAGTTTTCGGGGACAGGGGCCTTCACAATGAGCAGTTCTTC
CASSLVFGDRGLHNEQFF